A selection of T cell receptor beta chains follows, all from one sample in a study of T cell responses to AZD1222 COVID-19 vaccine. Produced via immunoSEQ multiplex PCR; TCRdb's table is partial and in-frame only. The data contain 120,000 to 150,000 clones, approximately 95% of them singletons. This specimen was peripheral blood, taken on day 0 of MenACWY control vaccination. All receptors come from an adult in good health. Each CDR3 is given with its conserved first and last residue. A D gene is named only where the DNA matches it firmly. Size is stated for part of the rows, as once, few or many counts, or as a class when the clone is expanded.

>TRBJ1-1|NA|NA|TRBV5-1
CASREQGGSEAFF
TGCGCCAGCAGAGAACAGGGTGGCTCTGAAGCTTTCTTT
>TRBJ1-6|NA|TRBD1|TRBV27
CASSPLTGGSNSPLHF
TGTGCCAGCAGTCCCCTCACAGGGGGCAGTAATTCACCCCTCCACTTT
>TRBJ2-6|NA|TRBD1|TRBV10-3
CAISDSDRGVLSGANVLTF
TGTGCCATCAGTGATTCCGACAGGGGGGTTCTCTCTGGGGCCAACGTCCTGACTTTC
>TRBJ1-2|NA|NA|TRBV28
CASSTLGANFGYTF
TGTGCCAGCAGTACACTCGGGGCGAACTTTGGCTACACCTTC
>TRBJ2-3|NA|NA|TRBV10-2
CASSVQEGRTDTQYF
TGCGCCAGCAGTGTACAGGAGGGGCGCACAGATACGCAGTATTTT
>TRBJ1-5|NA|NA|TRBV27
CASSSDRSNQPQHF
TGTGCCAGCAGTTCGGACAGAAGCAATCAGCCCCAGCATTTT
>TRBJ1-2|NA|NA|TRBV12-5
CASGLDTQKATGYTF
TGTGCTAGTGGTTTGGACACACAAAAGGCTACTGGCTACACCTTC
>TRBJ1-3|NA|NA|TRBV15
CATSRSISGSGNTIYF
TGTGCCACCAGCAGATCGATAAGCGGATCTGGAAACACCATATATTTT
>TRBJ1-6|few|NA|TRBV5-1
CASSLRGPDSPLHF
TGCGCCAGCAGCCTTCGGGGCCCGGATTCACCCCTCCACTTT
>TRBJ1-2|NA|NA|TRBV3-1/TRBV3-2
CASSQEGTSYYGYTF
TGTGCCAGCAGCCAAGAGGGGACAAGTTACTATGGCTACACCTTC
>TRBJ1-1|once|TRBD1|TRBV9
CASSVGGQSTEAFF
TGTGCCAGCAGCGTAGGGGGACAGTCGACTGAAGCTTTCTTT
>TRBJ2-1|once|NA|TRBV27
CASSLYSSYNEQFF
TGTGCCAGCAGTTTATACAGCTCCTACAATGAGCAGTTCTTC
>TRBJ1-4|NA|NA|TRBV6-2/TRBV6-3
CASSYARGYGEKLFF
TGTGCCAGCAGTTACGCCAGGGGCTACGGTGAAAAACTGTTTTTT
>TRBJ1-2|once|NA|TRBV6-5
CASSYGVGGYTF
TGTGCCAGCAGTTACGGCGTCGGTGGCTACACCTTC
>TRBJ2-7|NA|NA|TRBV23-1
CASSQSRAALDYEQYF
TGCGCCAGCAGTCAATCTCGAGCTGCCCTAGACTACGAGCAGTACTTC
>TRBJ1-2|NA|TRBD1|TRBV4-1
CASSGTGGSYGYTF
TGCGCCAGCAGCGGGACAGGGGGGAGCTATGGCTACACCTTC
>TRBJ2-7|NA|NA|TRBV18
CASSPLGGFDEQYF
TGTGCCAGCTCACCATTGGGGGGATTCGACGAGCAGTACTTC
>TRBJ2-7|NA|NA|TRBV9
CASSVAGGDEQYF
TGTGCCAGCAGCGTAGCCGGGGGAGACGAGCAGTACTTC
>TRBJ2-7|NA|NA|TRBV19
CASSIGRGYEQYF
TGTGCCAGTAGTATCGGACGAGGCTACGAGCAGTACTTC
>TRBJ2-2|NA|NA|TRBV2
CASSEGGAGVNTGELFF
TGTGCCAGCAGCGAAGGGGGAGCGGGCGTGAACACCGGGGAGCTGTTTTTT
>TRBJ2-2|NA|TRBD1|TRBV19
CASRDRGFIGELFF
TGTGCCAGTAGGGACAGGGGATTCATCGGGGAGCTGTTTTTT
>TRBJ2-5|NA|NA|TRBV5-1
CASSLSLGRTYQETQYF
TGCGCCAGCAGCTTGAGTTTGGGACGGACGTACCAAGAGACCCAGTACTTC
>TRBJ1-6|NA|NA|TRBV27
CASSFGGPNSPLHF
TGTGCCAGCAGTTTCGGAGGGCCTAATTCACCCCTCCACTTT
>TRBJ2-3|NA|NA|TRBV11-2
CASSYWTGGGDTQYF
TGTGCCAGCAGCTATTGGACAGGCGGGGGAGATACGCAGTATTTT
>TRBJ1-4|NA|NA|TRBV5-1
CASSPTEGEKLFF
TGCGCCAGCAGCCCGACAGAGGGTGAAAAACTGTTTTTT
>TRBJ1-5|NA|NA|TRBV6-5
CASIGYSNQPQHF
TGTGCCAGCATCGGGTATAGCAATCAGCCCCAGCATTTT
>TRBJ2-2|NA|NA|TRBV9
CASSVVGDHTGELFF
TGTGCCAGCAGCGTAGTTGGGGACCACACCGGGGAGCTGTTTTTT
>TRBJ1-5|once|NA|TRBV19
CASSTRGDQPQHF
TGTGCCAGTAGTACCAGGGGAGATCAGCCCCAGCATTTT